What follows are 3 T cell receptor beta chains derived from one specimen sequenced in a study of OX40 agonist ivuxolimab in advanced cancers. Using immunoSEQ multiplex PCR, the repertoire was profiled, and TCRdb retains in-frame clones only, with some absent. The sample holds 95,000 to 100,000 clones, about 80% seen once. The source material was CD4+ or CD8+ T cells sorted from blood, sampled in a trial of the OX40 agonist ivuxolimab. The source of these receptors is an adult with an advanced solid tumor such as melanoma, head and neck, liver or kidney cancer.

The V gene is TRBV30, the J gene TRBJ1-2, with D possibly matching TRBD1 (5 bases). The CDR3 sequence is 15 residues long. V was clipped by 0 bases and J by 8 bases, with 19 bases between them. Germline V gene data show CDR1 as GTSNPN and CDR2 as SVGIG (reference sequence). The CDR3 protein is CAWSVGAPGVRGYTF. The CDR3 DNA sequence: TGTGCCTGGAGTGTCGGGGCCCCCGGTGTCCGCGGCTACACCTTC. The full variable domain, its missing parts supplied by reference TRBV30 and TRBJ1-2, is SQTIHQWPATLVQPVGSPLSLECTVEGTSNPNLYWYRQAAGRGLQLLFYSVGIGQISSEVPQNLSASRPQDRQFILSSKKLLLSDSGFYLCAWSVGAPGVRGYTFGSGTRLTVV.

The rearrangement uses TRBV9 and TRBJ2-1, with D possibly TRBD2 on 6 matching bases. Per the germline V gene, CDR1 is SGDLS and CDR2 is YYNGEE. With 0 bases removed from V and 5 bases from J, the gap between germline ends came to 18 bases. The CDR3 covers 17 residues. DNA of the CDR3: TGTGCCAGCAGCGTAGCTCCGTCTCGACTAGGGGACAATGAGCAGTTCTTC. Protein sequence: CASSVAPSRLGDNEQFF.

The chain uses TRBV28 and TRBJ2-1, with unresolved D. The CDR3 loop spans 15 amino acids. Trimming removed 5 bases from V and 8 bases from J, with 19 bases in between. The germline gives CDR1 MDHEN, CDR2 SYDVKM. This chain's CDR3 is CASSVPGSRRHEQFF. CDR3 nucleotides: TGTGCCAGCAGTGTCCCGGGTTCACGACGTCATGAGCAGTTCTTC. Filled out from reference TRBV28 and TRBJ2-1, the complete variable domain reads DVKVTQSSRYLVKRTGEKVFLECVQDMDHENMFWYRQDPGLGLRLIYFSYDVKMKEKGDIPEGYSVSREKKERFSLILESASTNQTSMYLCASSVPGSRRHEQFFGPGTRLTVL.